The 4 T cell receptor beta chains below come from one sample, sequenced in a study of CD8+ T cells in alopecia areata. Reverse transcription of extracted RNA yielded cDNA, which provided the sequencing template. Profiling relied on immunoSEQ multiplex PCR, and the TCRdb table lists in-frame clones only, not all of them. The sample holds about 150,000 clones, around three fifths seen once. The input for sequencing was CD4+ T cells sorted from blood, taken at week 0. The receptor set was obtained from a human donor with alopecia areata.

This clone came up a few times. The V gene is TRBV29-1, the J gene TRBJ2-5; D might be TRBD1 (5 bases). Germline loops: CDR1 SQVTM, CDR2 ANQGSEA. Trimming cost V 3 bases and J 5 bases, with 7 bases left between them. This CDR3 comprises 11 residues. The CDR3 DNA sequence: TGCAGCGTTGACAGGGCCGAGACCCAGTACTTC. Protein product: CSVDRAETQYF.

This chain connects TRBV5-5 to TRBJ1-6, with TRBD1 as a possible D gene (6 bases). CDR1 and CDR2 from the germline V gene are SGHKS and YYEKEE (reference sequence). Trimming removed 4 bases from V and 4 bases from J, with 15 bases in between. The CDR3 contains 16 residues. CDR3 sequence (DNA): TGTGCCAGCAGCAGAACTACCAGGGGATATAATTCACCCCTCCACTTT. It specifies CASSRTTRGYNSPLHF.

With respect to this clone: Other DNA sequences in the sample encode the same CDR3. The chain joins TRBV5-1 to TRBJ2-3, with D uncertain. Trimming pared 0 bases from V and 1 base from J, leaving 6 bases between. The CDR3 covers 14 residues. The germline V gene encodes CDR1 SGHRS and CDR2 YFSETQ. The CDR3 DNA follows: TGCGCCAGCAGCTTGGGGCAGCGCACAGATACGCAGTATTTT. Residues: CASSLGQRTDTQYF.

The rearrangement joins TRBV18 to TRBJ2-6, with D tentatively TRBD1 (5 bases). The CDR3 runs 16 residues. The V end was cut by 3 bases, the J end by 4 bases, with 13 bases between. Germline assignment: CDR1 KGHSH and CDR2 LQKENI. CDR3 protein: CASSPAQGSGANVLTF. CDR3 coding DNA: TGTGCCAGCTCACCCGCCCAGGGCTCCGGGGCCAACGTCCTGACTTTC.